The 32 T cell receptor beta chains listed next were all sequenced from one sample in a study of blood T cells in healthy people across ages. It was with a sample-barcoded 5' primer and a J-beta primer mix that a second PCR of about 7 to 12 cycles was run. From the 5' RACE reads, TCRdb called clonotypes with MiXCR, one entry per CDR3 protein. The table lists some 920,000 distinct CDR3 sequences, just over 50% of them singletons. The sample comprised blood. These receptors came from a woman aged 55-70 years in good health.

This CDR3 is CASSPGAGGGTGGLPEAFF. The CDR3 coding sequence is TGTGCCAGCAGCCCCGGGGCGGGAGGTGGGACAGGGGGCCTCCCTGAAGCTTTCTTT. The chain is built from TRBV25-1 and TRBJ1-1, with 12 positions matching TRBD1. The length of the CDR3 is 19 residues. CDR1 and CDR2 from the germline V gene are MGHDK and SYGVNS. The J segment lost 6 bases and the V segment lost 6 bases, leaving 20 bases of the junction unmatched.

CDR3 in amino acids: CASSLGATGYSGANVLTF. The CDR3 DNA sequence: TGTGCCAGCAGCTTAGGCGCCACAGGATACTCTGGGGCCAACGTCCTGACTTTC. This rearrangement joins TRBV7-6 to TRBJ2-6, with D possibly matching TRBD1 (5 bases). The V and J ends lost 1 base and 0 bases respectively, with 13 bases between them. This CDR3 has 18 residues. The germline CDR1 and CDR2 sequences are SGHVS and FNYEAQ.

V gene TRBV7-2 combines with J gene TRBJ2-1; 8 nucleotides match TRBD2. Germline CDR1 and CDR2: SGHTA and FQGNSA. The CDR3 totals 16 residues. V was pared by 5 bases and J by 3 bases, with 9 bases of the junction left unmatched. The CDR3 sequence is CASSHIAGWVYNEQFF. CDR3 coding DNA: TGTGCCAGCAGCCACATAGCGGGGTGGGTCTACAATGAGCAGTTCTTC.

The chain has TRBV30 and TRBJ1-2, with D possibly matching TRBD1 (6 bases). Germline V gene data show CDR1 as GTSNPN and CDR2 as SVGIG (reference sequence). Trimming took 2 bases from V and 3 from J, leaving 16 bases between them. This CDR3 is built from 15 residues. This chain's CDR3 is CAWSSLRGRDYGYTF. The CDR3 DNA sequence: TGTGCCTGGAGTAGTCTGAGGGGGAGAGACTATGGCTACACCTTC. Together with reference TRBV30 and TRBJ1-2, the CDR3 gives the full variable domain: SQTIHQWPATLVQPVGSPLSLECTVEGTSNPNLYWYRQAAGRGLQLLFYSVGIGQISSEVPQNLSASRPQDRQFILSSKKLLLSDSGFYLCAWSSLRGRDYGYTFGSGTRLTVV.

This clonotype was picked up a small number of times. This chain links TRBV7-8 with TRBJ2-5, with 11 bases identical to TRBD2. V lost 1 base and J lost 5; bases outside the gene matches: 6. Germline CDR1 and CDR2: SGHVS and FQNEAQ. The CDR3 contains 16 residues. CDR3 nucleotide sequence: TGTGCCAGCAGCTTAGACGAACTAGCGGGAGTCGAGACCCAGTACTTC. This codes for CASSLDELAGVETQYF.

This clonotype has more than one count but fewer than ten. The chain has TRBV7-9 and TRBJ2-6; TRBD1 aligns across 7 bases. After removal of 5 bases from V and 3 bases from J, the junction contained 10 bases not matched to a gene. The CDR3 totals 17 residues. The germline V gene encodes CDR1 SEHNR and CDR2 FQNEAQ (reference sequence). The CDR3 region is CASSINPQGRGANVLTF. The CDR3 bases are TGTGCCAGCAGCATCAATCCACAGGGGCGTGGGGCCAACGTCCTGACTTTC.

The chain carries TRBV7-2 and TRBJ2-7, with 8 bases identical to TRBD1. Trimming at V came to 5 bases and at J to 1 base, leaving 4 bases not matched to a gene. The CDR3 extends over 14 amino acids. Germline lookup yields CDR1 SGHTA and CDR2 FQGNSA. The CDR3, as DNA: TGTGCCAGCAGCAGAAGGACAGGGTCCTACGAGCAGTACTTC. Translating gives CASSRRTGSYEQYF.

The rearrangement links TRBV4-1 to TRBJ1-1; no reliable D call. The CDR3 has 14 amino acids. CDR1 and CDR2 from the germline V gene are MGHRA and YSYEKL. V shed 1 base and J shed 0 bases, with 6 bases lying between them. CDR3 protein: CASSQGAVNTEAFF. DNA for the CDR3: TGCGCCAGCAGCCAAGGCGCGGTGAACACTGAAGCTTTCTTT.

V usage is TRBV27 and J usage is TRBJ2-3, with 12 bases lining up with TRBD2. The CDR3 is made up of 19 amino acids. CDR1 is MNHEY and CDR2 is SMNVEV in the germline V gene (reference sequence). Trimming at V came to 2 bases and at J to 3 bases, leaving 12 bases not matched to a gene. In nucleotides, the CDR3 is TGTGCCAGCAGTTTACGGCTAGCGGGAGGGCCTTTTCAAACAGATACGCAGTATTTT. This sequence encodes CASSLRLAGGPFQTDTQYF.

The chain couples TRBV3-1 to TRBJ1-6, with 10 bases lining up with TRBD1. The CDR3 covers 17 residues. The J segment lost 7 bases and the V segment lost 1 base, leaving 7 bases of the junction unmatched. Germline lookup yields CDR1 LGHDT and CDR2 YNNKEL (reference sequence). The CDR3 spells CASSQVPPGQGNSPLHF. CDR3 sequence (DNA): TGTGCCAGCAGCCAAGTTCCACCGGGACAGGGGAATTCACCCCTCCACTTT.

The rearrangement joins TRBV5-1 to TRBJ2-2; D is perhaps TRBD2 (5 bases). Trimming shortened V by 1 base and J by 8 bases, and 15 bases separated the two germline ends. Germline CDR1 is SGHRS and CDR2 is YFSETQ. The CDR3 covers 15 residues. The CDR3 sequence: CASSLSTSRPGELFF. The CDR3 DNA follows: TGCGCCAGCAGCTTGAGTACTAGTCGGCCTGGGGAGCTGTTTTTT.

The rearrangement joins TRBV4-1 to TRBJ2-5, with 9 positions matching TRBD1. The J call is in doubt because the DNA end fits TRBJ2-7 better. The CDR3 length is 15 residues. Germline V gene sequence: CDR1 MGHRA, CDR2 YSYEKL. Here the CDR3 DNA reads TGCGCCAGCAGCCATACCGGGACAGGGAACTACGAGCAGTACTTC. Translation: CASSHTGTGNYEQYF.

This clonotype was recorded only once. V usage is TRBV20-1 and J usage is TRBJ2-3; D may correspond to TRBD1 or TRBD2 (6 bases each). The CDR3 loop spans 13 amino acids. CDR1 DFQATT and CDR2 SNEGSKA come from the germline V gene (reference sequence). V dropped 7 bases and J dropped 2 bases, with 13 bases sitting between them. In DNA form, the CDR3 reads TGCAGTGTGAGACCGGGGGCCACAGATACGCAGTATTTT. It specifies CSVRPGATDTQYF.

This chain uses TRBV14 with TRBJ2-1; 9 nucleotides line up with TRBD2. The CDR3 has 19 residues. Trimming cost V 5 bases and J 0 bases; bases outside gene matches: 14. Germline V lookup: CDR1 SGHDN, CDR2 FVKESK. As DNA, the CDR3 is TGTGCCAGCAGCGTCTTAATTGCGGGAGGGCCCTACTCCTACAATGAGCAGTTCTTC. Translation: CASSVLIAGGPYSYNEQFF.

The gene calls are TRBV7-2 and TRBJ2-5; D is unresolved. The J call is in doubt because the DNA end fits TRBJ2-7 better. CDR1 SGHTA and CDR2 FQGNSA come from the germline V gene. The CDR3 covers 14 residues. The chain's CDR3 is CASSLGVGTHEQYF. The CDR3 region has the DNA TGTGCCAGCAGCTTAGGGGTGGGTACTCACGAGCAGTACTTC.

The V call is TRBV27, the J call TRBJ2-7, with D perhaps TRBD2 (5 bases). The last part of the DNA fits TRBJ2-5 better; the J call may be wrong. Germline CDR1 and CDR2: MNHEY and SMNVEV (reference sequence). This CDR3 spans 14 amino acids. The CDR3 DNA reads as TGTGCCAGCAGACGCCTCGTACCGGGGGAGACCCAGTACTTC. Translated, it gives CASRRLVPGETQYF.

V usage is TRBV7-6 and J usage is TRBJ2-1, with 15 bases fitting TRBD2. The J call is in doubt because the DNA end fits TRBJ2-7 better. The germline V gene encodes CDR1 SGHVS and CDR2 FNYEAQ. The CDR3 is 18 amino acids. The CDR3 nucleotides read TGTGCCAGCAGCCCGGGACTAGCGGGAGGTGGATCCTACAATGAGCAGTACTTC. Encoded protein: CASSPGLAGGGSYNEQYF.

The CDR3 DNA is TGTGCTAGTGGTTTGGGGCAGGGAATTCAGTACTTC. Translated: CASGLGQGIQYF. The chain is built from TRBV12-5 and TRBJ2-4, with D possibly TRBD1 on 5 matching bases. The CDR3 has 12 amino acids. Germline V gene data show CDR1 as LGHNT and CDR2 as FRNRAP. V was cut by 1 base and J by 10 bases, with 8 bases left in between. Complete variable domain (other parts from reference TRBV12-5 and TRBJ2-4): DARVTQTPRHKVTEMGQEVTMRCQPILGHNTVFWYRQTMMQGLELLAYFRNRAPLDDSGMPKDRFSAEMPDATLATLKIQPSEPRDSAVYFCASGLGQGIQYFGAGTRLSVL.

The chain combines TRBV20-1 with TRBJ1-2; D remains unclear. CDR3 length: 13 residues. Germline V gives CDR1 DFQATT, CDR2 SNEGSKA (reference sequence). V gave up 2 bases and J gave up 3 bases, with 10 bases separating them. The CDR3 sequence: CSARIWGDYGYTF. The CDR3 DNA is TGCAGTGCTAGAATATGGGGAGACTATGGCTACACCTTC.

The gene calls are TRBV18 and TRBJ1-4, with a tentative D call TRBD1 (6 bases). The V end lost 2 bases, the J end lost 5 bases, and 12 bases lay between the germline ends. The CDR3 extends over 15 amino acids. Germline V gives CDR1 KGHSH, CDR2 LQKENI. The CDR3 DNA is TGTGCCAGCTCACCAAACAGGGAGGCAAATGAAAAACTGTTTTTT. Translation gives CASSPNREANEKLFF. The variable domain in full, completed from reference TRBV18 and TRBJ1-4, reads NAGVMQNPRHLVRRRGQEARLRCSPMKGHSHVYWYRQLPEEGLKFMVYLQKENIIDESGMPKERFSAEFPKEGPSILRIQQVVRGDSAAYFCASSPNREANEKLFFGSGTQLSVL.

V is TRBV5-1 and J is TRBJ2-7; D may be TRBD1 or TRBD2 (5 bases each). The germline V gene has CDR1 SGHRS and CDR2 YFSETQ. The CDR3 has 15 residues. Trimming took off 0 bases at V and 2 bases at J, with 12 bases between the two ends. The CDR3 sequence is CASSLAFGTPYEQYF. CDR3 DNA: TGCGCCAGCAGCTTGGCCTTTGGGACCCCCTACGAGCAGTACTTC.

The chain links TRBV20-1 to TRBJ1-2; D is unresolved. Germline CDR1 reads DFQATT; CDR2 reads SNEGSKA (reference sequence). V dropped 3 bases and J dropped 2 bases, with 10 bases sitting between them. The CDR3 extends over 13 amino acids. CDR3 nucleotide sequence: TGCAGTGCTAGGTGGCAGATAAACTATGGCTACACCTTC. Its translation is CSARWQINYGYTF.

J is TRBJ2-7 and V is TRBV7-2; the D is unclear. This CDR3 has 14 amino acids. Germline CDR1 SGHTA, CDR2 FQGNSA. V was trimmed by 0 bases and J by 2 bases, leaving 8 bases between them. The CDR3 reads CASSLASLAYEQYF. CDR3 coding DNA: TGTGCCAGCAGCTTAGCGAGCCTTGCCTACGAGCAGTACTTC.

J is TRBJ2-4 and V is TRBV4-3; D gene unclear. The end of the DNA aligns better with TRBJ2-7, so the J call may be wrong. Germline loops: CDR1 LGHNA, CDR2 YSLEER. The CDR3 covers 13 residues. The CDR3 DNA reads as TGCGCCAGCAGCCAATGGGACTCCTACGAGCAGTACTTC. Encoded protein: CASSQWDSYEQYF.

This clonotype was recorded at least ten times. The rearrangement uses TRBV12-3 or TRBV12-4 and TRBJ1-2, with 9 bases aligning to TRBD1. Losses at the gene ends were 6 bases for V and 7 bases for J; bases not matched to a gene: 6. This CDR3 comprises 13 residues. The CDR3 is CASRYGTGSGYTF. The CDR3, as DNA: TGTGCCAGCAGATACGGGACAGGGAGTGGCTACACCTTC.

The sample holds a few counts of this clonotype. Possible read error: a much larger clone is one base away. J is TRBJ2-5 and V is TRBV4-2; 9 bases are a match to TRBD2. The V gene's germline CDR1 is LGHNA and CDR2 YNFKEQ. The trim removed 1 base at V and 1 base at J, leaving 1 base unmatched. CDR3 size: 15 residues. CDR3 sequence (DNA): TGTGCCAGCAGCCAAGCGACTAGCGGCCAAGAGACCCAGTACTTC. It yields the protein CASSQATSGQETQYF.

The rearrangement links TRBV28 to TRBJ2-1, with 8 bases matching TRBD2. The J call may be wrong; the DNA end is better matched by TRBJ2-7. There are 14 residues in the CDR3. Germline CDR1 reads MDHEN; CDR2 reads SYDVKM. The CDR3 DNA sequence: TGTGCCAGCAGTTACATCGGGGGGGCCTACGAGCAGTACTTC. This gives the protein CASSYIGGAYEQYF.

This clonotype was seen only a few times. V and J are TRBV3-1 and TRBJ2-7; D unclear. V lost 0 bases, J lost 4 bases, and 16 bases lay in between. This CDR3 region has 16 residues. The germline V gene encodes CDR1 LGHDT and CDR2 YNNKEL (reference sequence). Here the CDR3 reads CASSQDGLVPLYEQYF. CDR3 nucleotide sequence: TGTGCCAGCAGCCAAGATGGTCTGGTCCCCCTATACGAGCAGTACTTC.

V is TRBV4-1 and J is TRBJ2-7; D gene unclear. Per germline, CDR1 MGHRA and CDR2 YSYEKL. Trimming removed 4 bases at V and 3 bases at J, with 22 bases between. The CDR3 length is 17 residues. The DNA for the CDR3 is TGCGCCAGCAGCCCCTCTCCCGGGCAGTGGGGTGTCTACGAGCAGTACTTC. Amino acid sequence: CASSPSPGQWGVYEQYF.

The chain couples TRBV20-1 to TRBJ1-2, with no clear D. CDR3 length: 14 residues. The germline CDR1 and CDR2 sequences are DFQATT and SNEGSKA (reference sequence). V was shortened by 5 bases and J by 4 bases, with 17 bases between the two germline ends. CDR3 amino acids: CSAHPGHASYGYTF. CDR3 DNA sequence: TGCAGTGCTCACCCGGGCCATGCTAGCTATGGCTACACCTTC.

This clonotype was recorded a few times. The CDR3 protein is CASSSHHANTEAFF. Here the CDR3 DNA reads TGTGCCAGCAGCAGTCACCACGCGAACACTGAAGCTTTCTTT. The chain has TRBV11-2 and TRBJ1-1, with D unclear. Between the trimmed V and J ends, which lost 5 bases and 1 base, there was a span of 11 bases. Germline V gene lookup returns CDR1 SGHAT and CDR2 FQNNGV. This CDR3 contains 14 residues.

This chain connects TRBV3-1 to TRBJ1-2, with 11 bases aligning to TRBD1. CDR3 length: 14 residues. After removal of 5 bases from V and 7 bases from J, the junction contained 6 bases not matched to a gene. CDR1 is LGHDT and CDR2 is YNNKEL in the germline V gene (reference sequence). This chain's CDR3 is CASSAGQGEIGYTF. The CDR3 nucleotides read TGTGCCAGCAGCGCGGGACAGGGGGAGATTGGCTACACCTTC. Full variable domain (remainder filled in from reference TRBV3-1 and TRBJ1-2): DTAVSQTPKYLVTQMGNDKSIKCEQNLGHDTMYWYKQDSKKFLKIMFSYNNKELIINETVPNRFSPKSPDKAHLNLHINSLELGDSAVYFCASSAGQGEIGYTFGSGTRLTVV.